This T cell receptor (beta chain) appears in the sequencing data of a study of blood T cell repertoires in COVID-19. Across the whole study: From the United States, Italy and Spain came samples of acute and convalescent COVID-19. From T cells, B-cell-depleted T cells, or PBMCs came the material, which was cDNA or gDNA.

Source study methods: By means of reference gene primer amplification, nucleated cell counts were estimated. The repertoire was sequenced with immunoSEQ multiplex PCR; TCRdb's copy has only in-frame clones and lacks some. That table furnishes V, J and clone size, whereas the DNA furnished D and trimming. The sample contains about 42,000 clones, approximately 88% of which appear only once. The source material was peripheral blood. This TCR was sampled from a human donor in a cohort sampled during active COVID-19.

The CDR3 loop is CASSSSVKDTQYF. The CDR3 DNA reads as TGTGCCAGCAGCTCCTCAGTGAAAGATACGCAGTATTTT. The chain carries TRBV5-6 and TRBJ2-3; unclear D gene. Germline V gene data show CDR1 as SGHDT and CDR2 as YYEEEE. The CDR3 is made up of 13 amino acids. Trimming removed 3 bases from V and 5 bases from J, with 10 bases in between.